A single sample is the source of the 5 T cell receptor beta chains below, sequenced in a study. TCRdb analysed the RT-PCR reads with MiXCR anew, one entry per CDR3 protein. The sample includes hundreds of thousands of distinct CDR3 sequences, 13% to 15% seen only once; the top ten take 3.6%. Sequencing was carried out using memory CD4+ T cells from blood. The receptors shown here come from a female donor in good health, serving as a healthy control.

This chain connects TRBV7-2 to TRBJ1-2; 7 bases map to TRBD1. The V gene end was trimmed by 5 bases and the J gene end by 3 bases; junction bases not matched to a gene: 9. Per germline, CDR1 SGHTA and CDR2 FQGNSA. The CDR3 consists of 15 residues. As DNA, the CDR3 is TGTGCCAGCAGCCCGATTGACAGGGAGGACTATGGCTACACCTTC. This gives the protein CASSPIDREDYGYTF. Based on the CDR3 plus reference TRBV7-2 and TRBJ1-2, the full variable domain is GAGVSQSPSNKVTEKGKDVELRCDPISGHTALYWYRQSLGQGLEFLIYFQGNSAPDKSGLPSDRFSAERTGGSVSTLTIQRTQQEDSAVYLCASSPIDREDYGYTFGSGTRLTVV.

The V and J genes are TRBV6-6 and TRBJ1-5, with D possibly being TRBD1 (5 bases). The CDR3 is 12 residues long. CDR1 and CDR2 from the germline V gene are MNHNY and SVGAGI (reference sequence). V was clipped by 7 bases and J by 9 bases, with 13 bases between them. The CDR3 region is CASTQHGGPQHF. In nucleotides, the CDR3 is TGTGCCAGCACCCAACACGGGGGGCCCCAGCATTTT.

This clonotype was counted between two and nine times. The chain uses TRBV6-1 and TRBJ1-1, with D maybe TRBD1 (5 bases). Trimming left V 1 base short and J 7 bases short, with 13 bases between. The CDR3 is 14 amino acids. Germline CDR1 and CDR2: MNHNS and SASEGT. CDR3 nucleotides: TGTGCCAGCAGTGAAGGGACATGGAACGGTGAAGCTTTCTTT. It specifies CASSEGTWNGEAFF.

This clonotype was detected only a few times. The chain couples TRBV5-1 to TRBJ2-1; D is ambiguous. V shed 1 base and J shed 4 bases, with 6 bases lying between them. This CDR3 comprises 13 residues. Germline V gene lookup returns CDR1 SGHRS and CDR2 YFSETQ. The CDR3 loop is CASSLTEYNEQFF. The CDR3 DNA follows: TGCGCCAGCAGCTTGACAGAGTACAATGAGCAGTTCTTC.

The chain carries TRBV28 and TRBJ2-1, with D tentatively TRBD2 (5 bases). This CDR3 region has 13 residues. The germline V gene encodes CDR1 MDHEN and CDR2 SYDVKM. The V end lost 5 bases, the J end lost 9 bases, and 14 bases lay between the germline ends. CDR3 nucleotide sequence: TGTGCCAGCAGTCGACCCCCGGGGAGTGAGCAGTTCTTC. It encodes CASSRPPGSEQFF.